This T cell receptor (beta chain) was observed in a study of T-cell memory formation after mild COVID-19 (dated by TCRdb to the early 2020s). Notes on the research overall: TCR sequence clusters from the two donors were found to be largely donor specific. T-cell clones expanding and contracting after mild COVID-19 in a couple of donors were tracked by longitudinal TCRalpha and TCRbeta repertoire sequencing. The cohort comprised two young, previously healthy adult volunteers, one female and one male. Overall study results and their limits: Contracting CD4+ clones were located mainly in the CM and EM memory subsets, whereas CD8+ clones were found to be enriched in EMRA. Whether the second-wave clones peaking on day 37 were SARS-CoV-2 specific was not confirmed. The detection of some responding clones in pre-infection memory suggests that pre-existing cross-reactive memory T cells joined the SARS-CoV-2 response. Only a couple of mild cases were covered by the study, and larger cohorts that include severe cases with pre-infection samples were considered necessary. From day 15 to 85, contracting clones showed balanced CD4/CD8 phenotypes, whereas a second wave of clones that expanded from day 15 to 37 leaned towards CD4+.

PBMCs were isolated by Ficoll-Paque density gradient centrifugation. The listed sequencing device is Illumina NovaSeq 6000. TCRalpha and TCRbeta cDNA libraries were constructed by 5'RACE with constant-segment primers, with sample barcodes and unique molecular identifiers being introduced. Trizol reagent was used to extract RNA from every sample. Amplification of the libraries took two PCR steps, and the second step added a second sample barcode plus Illumina TruSeq adapters. The libraries were sequenced on an Illumina NovaSeq using 2 x 150 bp paired-end reads. In the authors' own workflow: With migec v1.2.7, reads were demultiplexed and then collapsed into UMI-guided consensus sequences. With mixcr v2.1.11, UMI consensuses were aligned to TRA and TRB V and J templates and assembled into clonotypes. Clonotypes were classified as expanded or contracted when called significant by both edgeR and NoisET, with noise models trained on biological replicates. For edgeR calls, the thresholds were a false discovery rate-adjusted p below 0.01 and a log2 fold-change of 1. As an exploratory analysis of dynamics, max-normalized trajectories of the 1000 most abundant clonotypes were examined by PCA with hierarchical clustering. The CD4 or CD8 phenotype of responding clones was assigned using the separately sequenced CD4+ and CD8+ repertoires. TCRdb reprocessed the public reads (quality trimming at Q25 with fastp, clone calling with MiXCR) and kept in-frame beta chains. Entries are consolidated by CDR3 protein sequence, retaining the most common genes and DNA. In this record, the V and J calls reflect TCRdb's handling and not the investigators' own analysis. Present in this sample are fewer than 95,000 distinct CDR3 sequences, about 12% of which were seen just once. About 27% of the sample goes to the ten largest clones.

Details on this clonotype: Its antigen target is currently unknown. Base qualities were left out, and no much larger clone turns up one base away.

From a lookup of the germline V gene, CDR1 and CDR2 are SGHVS and FQNEAQ. V is cut back by 5 bases and J by 3 bases, with 7 bases in the junction unmatched. CDR3 length: 15 amino acids, cysteine to phenylalanine. The entry retains the CDR3 DNA only, 45 bases that are in frame from base 1. Sequenced sample: PBMCs or a T cell subset sorted from them (not recorded which). The rearranged chain carries TRBV7-8 and TRBJ2-7; a stretch of 10 junction bases matches TRBD1. This TCR came from an adult woman who had mild COVID-19 (a few samples of this study predate the infection). The sample titles of this study are shuffled in the database, so cell type and time point are left out; the donor was told from shared clones. The CDR3 region reads CASSGSRDRGYEQYF. Read as DNA, the sequence is TGTGCCAGCAGCGGGTCCCGGGACAGGGGCTACGAGCAGTACTTC.